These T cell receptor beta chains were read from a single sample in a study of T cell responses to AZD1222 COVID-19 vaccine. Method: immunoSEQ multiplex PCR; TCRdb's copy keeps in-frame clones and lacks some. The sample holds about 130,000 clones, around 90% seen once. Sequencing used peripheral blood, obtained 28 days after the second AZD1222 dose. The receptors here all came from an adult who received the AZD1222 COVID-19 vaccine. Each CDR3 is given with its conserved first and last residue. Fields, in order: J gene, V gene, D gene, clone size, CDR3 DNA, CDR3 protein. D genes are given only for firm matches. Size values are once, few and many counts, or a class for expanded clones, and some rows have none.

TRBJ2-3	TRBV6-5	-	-	TGTGCCAGCACGACCCTTTCCGCCACAGATACGCAGTATTTT	CASTTLSATDTQYF
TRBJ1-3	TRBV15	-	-	TGTGCCACCAGCAGAGCCCGGCAGGGCGACACCATATATTTT	CATSRARQGDTIYF
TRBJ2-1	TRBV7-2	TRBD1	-	TGTGCCAGCAGCTTATGGGGGACAGGGGGCATAGATGAGCAGTTCTTC	CASSLWGTGGIDEQFF
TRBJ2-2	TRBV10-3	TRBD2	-	TGTGCCATCAGTGAGCGGGGGGGCGACACCGGGGAGCTGTTTTTT	CAISERGGDTGELFF
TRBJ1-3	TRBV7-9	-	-	TGTGCCAGCAGCTTAGCGCAAGAGGGTGTCTTCTGGGGAAACACCATATATTTT	CASSLAQEGVFWGNTIYF
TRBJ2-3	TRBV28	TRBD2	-	TGTGCCAGCAGTTTACCCGGGAGGCGCACAGATACGCAGTATTTT	CASSLPGRRTDTQYF
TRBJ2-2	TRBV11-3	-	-	TGTGCCAGCAGCCCCAGACAGGTCACCGGGGAGCTGTTTTTT	CASSPRQVTGELFF
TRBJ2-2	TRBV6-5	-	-	TGTGCCAGCAGTCAGAGCGGGCCTCCCACCGGGGAGCTGTTTTTT	CASSQSGPPTGELFF
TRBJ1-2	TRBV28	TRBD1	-	TGTGCCAGCAGGTGGGGACAGGGCCCCTATGGCTACACCTTC	CASRWGQGPYGYTF
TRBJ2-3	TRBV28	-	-	TGTGCCAGCAGTGACGAGCGGGATACGCAGTATTTT	CASSDERDTQYF
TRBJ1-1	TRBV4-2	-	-	TGTGCCAGCAGCCCGCGGAGCTCGGTCACTGAAGCTTTCTTT	CASSPRSSVTEAFF
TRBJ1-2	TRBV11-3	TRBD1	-	TGTGCCAGCAGCGGGGACAGGGGCTATGGCTACACCTTC	CASSGDRGYGYTF
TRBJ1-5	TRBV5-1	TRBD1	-	TGCGCCAGCAGCCCCTCCGGGACAGTCAATCAGCCCCAGCATTTT	CASSPSGTVNQPQHF
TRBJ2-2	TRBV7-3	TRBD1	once	TGTGCCAGCAGCGCGACAGGGGGAGGAAGCACCGGGGAGCTGTTTTTT	CASSATGGGSTGELFF
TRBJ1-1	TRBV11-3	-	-	TGTGCCAGCAGTTTGGGGGTCGCCACTGAAGCTTTCTTT	CASSLGVATEAFF
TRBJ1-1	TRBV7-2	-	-	TGTGCCAGCAGCAAGGAGCAGATGAACACTGAAGCTTTCTTT	CASSKEQMNTEAFF
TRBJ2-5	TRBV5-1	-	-	TGCGCCAGCAGCCGCTCCGGACCTCAAGGTGGAGAGACCCAGTACTTC	CASSRSGPQGGETQYF
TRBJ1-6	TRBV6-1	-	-	TGTGCCAGCAGTGATCAAGGACACCCCCTCCACTTT	CASSDQGHPLHF
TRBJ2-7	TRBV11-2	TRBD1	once	TGTGCCAGCAGCACCGTCCTTGGGACAGGGGGATCCTACGAGCAGTACTTC	CASSTVLGTGGSYEQYF
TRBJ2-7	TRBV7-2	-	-	TGTGCCAGCAGCCCAGACCGTTTCTACGAGCAGTACTTC	CASSPDRFYEQYF
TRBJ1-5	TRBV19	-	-	TGTGCCAGTAGAATCCGGAATAGGGAAGGCAATCAGCCCCAGCATTTT	CASRIRNREGNQPQHF
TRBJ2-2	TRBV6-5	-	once	TGTGCCAGCAGATGGGTAGGTGGGCTGGCCGGGGAGCTGTTTTTT	CASRWVGGLAGELFF
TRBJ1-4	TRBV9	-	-	TGTGCCAGCAGTGTGACGGGCGAAAAACTGTTTTTT	CASSVTGEKLFF
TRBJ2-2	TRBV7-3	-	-	TGTGCCAGCAGAGGCGGGAACACCGGGGAGCTGTTTTTT	CASRGGNTGELFF
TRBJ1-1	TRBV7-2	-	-	TGTGCCAGCAGCTTAACCCTGGGTCTCATGAACACTGAAGCTTTCTTT	CASSLTLGLMNTEAFF
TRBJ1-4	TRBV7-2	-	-	TGTGCCAGCAGCTTAGCATCGGGGCCAGGGGTAGGAGAAAAACTGTTTTTT	CASSLASGPGVGEKLFF
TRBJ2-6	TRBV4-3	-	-	TGCGCCAGCAGTCAAGATCCGGGTGAATCTGGGGCCAACGTCCTGACTTTC	CASSQDPGESGANVLTF
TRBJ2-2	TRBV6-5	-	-	TGTGCCAGCAGTTTGGCGGGGGCCCAGAACACCGGGGAGCTGTTTTTT	CASSLAGAQNTGELFF
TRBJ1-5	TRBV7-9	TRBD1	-	TGTGCCAGCAGCTCACAGGGGGCCTATCAGCCCCAGCATTTT	CASSSQGAYQPQHF
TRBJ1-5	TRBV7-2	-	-	TGTGCCAGCAGCTTAGTGTTGGGAGGGGATCAGCCCCAGCATTTT	CASSLVLGGDQPQHF
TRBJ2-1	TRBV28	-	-	TGTGCCAGCAGTTTATGGCCGACACAGAGCTCCTACAATGAGCAGTTCTTC	CASSLWPTQSSYNEQFF
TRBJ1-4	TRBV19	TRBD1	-	TGTGCCAGTACCGTACAGGGGGCTCGGGAAAAACTGTTTTTT	CASTVQGAREKLFF
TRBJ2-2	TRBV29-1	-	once	TGCAGCGTTGGGTCCTACACCGGGGAGCTGTTTTTT	CSVGSYTGELFF
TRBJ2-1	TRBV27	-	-	TGTGCCAGCAGTTTATCTTACCAGATGAATGAGCAGTTCTTC	CASSLSYQMNEQFF
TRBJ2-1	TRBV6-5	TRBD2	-	TGTGCCAGCAGTCCTAGCGGGAGGTCCTACAATGAGCAGTTCTTC	CASSPSGRSYNEQFF
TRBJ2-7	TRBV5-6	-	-	TGTGCCAGCAGCTTGCCAGAATCCTCCTACGAGCAGTACTTC	CASSLPESSYEQYF
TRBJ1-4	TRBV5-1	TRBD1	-	TGCGCCAGCAGCTTGGAAGGGGACAGGAATGAAAAACTGTTTTTT	CASSLEGDRNEKLFF